This is a list of T cell receptor beta chains from one sample in a study of cytomegalovirus exposure and HLA in healthy donors. Clones were sequenced by immunoSEQ multiplex PCR, and TCRdb holds only the in-frame ones, with some missing. The sample carries roughly 180,000 clones, 8.5% to 10% recorded once. Sequenced: PBMCs. The receptors come from a woman aged 25 to 39 in good health and CMV-seropositive. Each CDR3 is given with its conserved first and last residue. The D gene is left open where the match is weak. Clone size, where shown, is once, few, many, or a class for clones that have expanded.

D: NA; size: few; J: TRBJ2-5; V: TRBV2; DNA: TGTGCCAGCAGTGAAAGTACCTGGCAGGGGTGGTTCGAGACCCAGTACTTC; CDR3: CASSESTWQGWFETQYF
D: NA; size: few; J: TRBJ2-1; V: TRBV5-6; DNA: TGTGCCAGCACCCCTCGTAGCGGAATAGTTTACAATGAGCAGTTCTTC; CDR3: CASTPRSGIVYNEQFF
D: NA; size: few; J: TRBJ2-7; V: TRBV9; DNA: TGTGCCAGCAGCGTAGAGGGGGGGGGTTTCTACGAGCAGTACTTC; CDR3: CASSVEGGGFYEQYF
D: TRBD2; size: NA; J: TRBJ2-5; V: TRBV5-1; DNA: TGCGCCAGCAGATCCGGGACTAGCGGTCCACAGGGGGCGGAGACCCAGTACTTC; CDR3: CASRSGTSGPQGAETQYF
D: NA; size: many; J: TRBJ2-7; V: TRBV5-1; DNA: TGCGCCAGCAGCTTGGTGGGCAGAGACAACGAGCAGTACTTC; CDR3: CASSLVGRDNEQYF
D: NA; size: few; J: TRBJ1-5; V: TRBV7-8; DNA: TGTGCCAGCAGCTTCGGACAGAATCAGCCCCAGCATTTT; CDR3: CASSFGQNQPQHF
D: TRBD1; size: NA; J: TRBJ2-2; V: TRBV19; DNA: TGTGCCAGTAGTATAGTCGTCCAGACAGGGTCAACCGGGGAGCTGTTTTTT; CDR3: CASSIVVQTGSTGELFF
D: NA; size: NA; J: TRBJ1-1; V: TRBV5-6; DNA: TGTGCCAGCAGCTTCGGGGGTATGGGTGTTGAAGCTTTCTTT; CDR3: CASSFGGMGVEAFF
D: TRBD1; size: few; J: TRBJ2-7; V: TRBV7-2; DNA: TGTGCCAGCAGCCCACGGTCGGGACAGGGCTCCTACGAGCAGTACTTC; CDR3: CASSPRSGQGSYEQYF
D: TRBD1; size: NA; J: TRBJ1-5; V: TRBV19; DNA: TGTGCCAGTAGGACTTCCTTCGACAGGGTAGATCAGCCCCAGCATTTT; CDR3: CASRTSFDRVDQPQHF
D: TRBD2; size: few; J: TRBJ2-7; V: TRBV30; DNA: TGTGCCTGGAGTTCTCTAGCGGGAGTCCCCTACGAGCAGTACTTC; CDR3: CAWSSLAGVPYEQYF
D: TRBD1; size: NA; J: TRBJ2-1; V: TRBV7-6; DNA: TGTGCCAGCAGCTTAGAGGGGACAGGGTTTGAGAATGAGCAGTTCTTC; CDR3: CASSLEGTGFENEQFF
D: NA; size: NA; J: TRBJ2-5; V: TRBV6-5; DNA: TGTGCCAGCAGTCGGCGGAGGGAAGAGACCCAGTACTTC; CDR3: CASSRRREETQYF
D: NA; size: few; J: TRBJ1-2; V: TRBV7-2; DNA: TGTGCCAGCAGTAAAGACAGGTCCTATGGCTACACCTTC; CDR3: CASSKDRSYGYTF
D: TRBD2; size: few; J: TRBJ2-7; V: TRBV13; DNA: TGTGCCAGCAGCCCCGGACTAGCGGGAGGGCCGGGCGAGCAGTACTTC; CDR3: CASSPGLAGGPGEQYF
D: TRBD2; size: few; J: TRBJ2-2; V: TRBV12-5; DNA: TGTGCTAGTGTGACTAGCGGGAGTTCGGCGAACACCGGGGAGCTGTTTTTT; CDR3: CASVTSGSSANTGELFF
D: NA; size: few; J: TRBJ2-2; V: TRBV6-6; DNA: TGTGCCAGCAGTTACTCGGTCGAGGGCACCGGGGAGCTGTTTTTT; CDR3: CASSYSVEGTGELFF
D: TRBD1; size: few; J: TRBJ2-7; V: TRBV6-1; DNA: TGTGCCAGTGGTCCGGGACAGGGGGTCTACGAGCAGTACTTC; CDR3: CASGPGQGVYEQYF
D: TRBD1; size: NA; J: TRBJ1-1; V: TRBV12-5; DNA: TGTGCTAGTGGTTTAACAGGGGTCCCGACCAGCACTGAAGCTTTCTTT; CDR3: CASGLTGVPTSTEAFF
D: TRBD2; size: NA; J: TRBJ2-5; V: TRBV5-1; DNA: TGCGCCAGCAGCTTGGCCGGGACTAGGGAGACCCAGTACTTC; CDR3: CASSLAGTRETQYF
D: TRBD1; size: few; J: TRBJ1-1; V: TRBV5-8; DNA: TGTGCCAGCACTTGGGCCAGGGGGCAGGGTGGGACTGAAGCTTTCTTT; CDR3: CASTWARGQGGTEAFF
D: TRBD1; size: NA; J: TRBJ1-1; V: TRBV30; DNA: TGTGCCTGGAATTACAGGGGGCTTAACTCTGAAGCTTTCTTT; CDR3: CAWNYRGLNSEAFF
D: TRBD1; size: NA; J: TRBJ1-1; V: TRBV7-9; DNA: TGTGCCAGCAGCTTGGACAGGGGGACTGAAGCTTTCTTT; CDR3: CASSLDRGTEAFF
D: NA; size: NA; J: TRBJ1-4; V: TRBV28; DNA: TGTGCCAGCACAGCCAGGGATAATAATGAAAAACTGTTTTTT; CDR3: CASTARDNNEKLFF
D: TRBD1; size: few; J: TRBJ1-1; V: TRBV2; DNA: TGTGCCAGCAAGGGGACAGGGGCGGGCACTGAAGCTTTCTTT; CDR3: CASKGTGAGTEAFF
D: TRBD1; size: NA; J: TRBJ2-1; V: TRBV7-9; DNA: TGTGCCAGCAGCGACGGGACAGCCGGGGTGGATGAGCAGTTCTTC; CDR3: CASSDGTAGVDEQFF
D: TRBD2; size: NA; J: TRBJ2-5; V: TRBV6-6; DNA: TGTGCCAGCAGTTATAACTGGGCGGGGGGGGAGACCCAGTACTTC; CDR3: CASSYNWAGGETQYF
D: NA; size: once; J: TRBJ2-4; V: TRBV18; DNA: TGTGCCAGCTCACCCGACTACGGGGGCAAAAACATTCAGTACTTC; CDR3: CASSPDYGGKNIQYF
D: NA; size: few; J: TRBJ1-3; V: TRBV4-1; DNA: TGCGCCAGCAGCCAAGACCGGGGAGCAGGAAACACCATATATTTT; CDR3: CASSQDRGAGNTIYF
D: TRBD2; size: NA; J: TRBJ2-1; V: TRBV2; DNA: TGTGCCAGCTTCAGCGGGAGCCACAATGAGCAGTTCTTC; CDR3: CASFSGSHNEQFF
D: NA; size: NA; J: TRBJ1-1; V: TRBV5-1; DNA: TGCGCCAGCAGTGCCTCAGGGAACACTGAAGCTTTCTTT; CDR3: CASSASGNTEAFF
D: NA; size: few; J: TRBJ2-4; V: TRBV27; DNA: TGTGCCAGCAGTTTAGGGCATGGCCTAGCCAAAAACATTCAGTACTTC; CDR3: CASSLGHGLAKNIQYF
D: TRBD2; size: NA; J: TRBJ2-1; V: TRBV5-4; DNA: TGTGCCAGCAGCTTAGGGTTAGCGGGAGGGCCCAATGAGCAGTTCTTC; CDR3: CASSLGLAGGPNEQFF
D: TRBD2; size: few; J: TRBJ2-7; V: TRBV7-8; DNA: TGTGCCAGCAGCTGGGCTAGCGGGAGCTACGAGCAGTACTTC; CDR3: CASSWASGSYEQYF
D: NA; size: NA; J: TRBJ2-2; V: TRBV30; DNA: TGTGCCTGGACAGATACCGGGGAGCTGTTTTTT; CDR3: CAWTDTGELFF
D: NA; size: few; J: TRBJ2-7; V: TRBV10-3; DNA: TGTGCCATCAGTGAGTCCCGGCGGGATGCGGAGTACGAGCAGTACTTC; CDR3: CAISESRRDAEYEQYF
D: NA; size: NA; J: TRBJ2-2; V: TRBV5-1; DNA: TGCGCCAGCAGCTTGTTGTCCAAGGGGCTGGGCCCCGGGGAGCTGTTTTTT; CDR3: CASSLLSKGLGPGELFF
D: TRBD1; size: few; J: TRBJ1-2; V: TRBV19; DNA: TGTGCCAGTAGTATAGATCGAACGCAGGGGGCGAGGGGCTACACCTTC; CDR3: CASSIDRTQGARGYTF
D: NA; size: NA; J: TRBJ2-7; V: TRBV18; DNA: TGTGCCAGCTCACCACGCCAGGTCAGCTCCTACGAGCAGTACTTC; CDR3: CASSPRQVSSYEQYF
D: NA; size: NA; J: TRBJ1-3; V: TRBV14; DNA: TGTGCCAGCAGTTCAGGTGGAAACACCATATATTTT; CDR3: CASSSGGNTIYF
D: NA; size: few; J: TRBJ2-7; V: TRBV4-1; DNA: TGCGCCAGCAGCCAAGTTTGGGCTGCGCCGTTGGCCTACGAGCAGTACTTC; CDR3: CASSQVWAAPLAYEQYF
D: NA; size: NA; J: TRBJ2-1; V: TRBV19; DNA: TGTGCCAGTAGTAACCCCTTAGGTAGCGGTTACAATGAGCAGTTCTTC; CDR3: CASSNPLGSGYNEQFF
D: NA; size: few; J: TRBJ1-1; V: TRBV2; DNA: TGTGCCAGGACGGCAGGCAGGGATAAAACTGAAGCTTTCTTT; CDR3: CARTAGRDKTEAFF
D: NA; size: few; J: TRBJ1-2; V: TRBV9; DNA: TGTGCCAGCAGCGTAGGGGCGGGATCAGCTAACTATGGCTACACCTTC; CDR3: CASSVGAGSANYGYTF
D: NA; size: NA; J: TRBJ2-1; V: TRBV18; DNA: TGTGCCAGCTCACCACGAGACTACAATGAGCAGTTCTTC; CDR3: CASSPRDYNEQFF
D: TRBD2; size: few; J: TRBJ2-3; V: TRBV30; DNA: TGTGCCTGGAGCGCTTCTAGCGGGAGACCAGATACGCAGTATTTT; CDR3: CAWSASSGRPDTQYF
D: NA; size: few; J: TRBJ2-4; V: TRBV4-1; DNA: TGCGCCAGCAGCCAAGGAGGGTTTGGAGCGACCAAAAACATTCAGTACTTC; CDR3: CASSQGGFGATKNIQYF